The 2 T cell receptor beta chains given below trace back to one sample, sequenced in a study of T cells in Graves' hyperthyroidism and ophthalmopathy. Template material for amplifying TCR beta CDR3 regions consisted of RNA transcripts. During a first-round RT-PCR of the TCR CDR3, the HTBI primer set was used. TCRdb ran MiXCR on the multiplex PCR reads and lists one entry per CDR3 protein. Among 250,000 to 400,000 distinct CDR3 sequences listed, about 13% were seen once. The sample taken for sequencing was blood. These receptors came from a middle-aged woman with Graves' ophthalmopathy.

This clonotype was recorded at least ten times. The chain joins TRBV6-1 to TRBJ2-7; tentative D call: TRBD2 (5 bases). The CDR3 runs to 15 residues. V lost 9 bases, J lost 1 base, and 19 bases lay in between. CDR1 is MNHNS, CDR2 SASEGT, per germline. The CDR3 nucleotides read TGTGCCAGTAAAGAGCTCCTGGACTCATCCTACGAGCAGTACTTC. It yields the protein CASKELLDSSYEQYF.

In its sample, this clonotype was seen many times. The chain joins TRBV6-1 to TRBJ1-1; D gene ambiguous. The CDR3 runs to 12 residues. Germline values: CDR1 MNHNS, CDR2 SASEGT. The V end lost 2 bases, the J end lost 8 bases, and 9 bases lay between the germline ends. The CDR3 bases are TGTGCCAGCAGTGAATTCTACTACGAAGCTTTCTTT. Translating gives CASSEFYYEAFF.